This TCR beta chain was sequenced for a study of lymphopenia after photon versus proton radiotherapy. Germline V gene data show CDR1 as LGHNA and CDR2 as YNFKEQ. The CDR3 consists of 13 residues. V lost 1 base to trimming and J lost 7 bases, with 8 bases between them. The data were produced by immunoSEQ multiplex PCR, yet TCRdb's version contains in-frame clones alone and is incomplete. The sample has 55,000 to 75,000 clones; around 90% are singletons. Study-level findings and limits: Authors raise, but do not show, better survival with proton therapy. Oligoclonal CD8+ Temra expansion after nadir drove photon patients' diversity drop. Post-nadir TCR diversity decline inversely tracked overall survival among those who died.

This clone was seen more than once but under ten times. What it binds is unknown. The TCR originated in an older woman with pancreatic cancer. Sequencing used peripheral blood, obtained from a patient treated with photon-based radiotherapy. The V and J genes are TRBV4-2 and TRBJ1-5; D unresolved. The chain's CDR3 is CASSQGPRQPQHF. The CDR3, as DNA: TGTGCCAGCAGCCAAGGTCCCAGGCAGCCCCAGCATTTT.